Listed below are T cell receptor beta chains from one sample, sequenced in a study of CD8 T cells in ankylosing spondylitis. TCRdb analysed the 5' RACE reads with MiXCR anew, one entry per CDR3 protein. The sample includes 250,000 to 300,000 distinct CDR3 sequences, under 20% of them seen just once. Sequenced: blood, either unsorted or a sorted T cell fraction (not recorded which). The receptors were sampled from a male donor with ankylosing spondylitis or in good health (not recorded which). CDR3s leave out the opening cysteine and the closing phenylalanine or tryptophan.

TRBV12-3/TRBV12-4 | ASTRTGASYEQY
TRBV27 | ASSLLRQGLGADTQY
TRBV9 | ASIPGERANTGELF
TRBV9 | ASSVDQGHEQF
TRBV7-9 | ASSSAGYSYEQY
TRBV4-2 | ASSPSPRILPTGSYEQY
TRBV7-3 | ASSDEGDSTDTQY
TRBV4-2 | ASSHLRTGVNEQY
TRBV29-1 | SVEDPSGSYEQY
TRBV12-3/TRBV12-4 | ASSLGSLAGGNEQF
TRBV15 | ATSGQGVDRYQETQY
TRBV12-3/TRBV12-4 | ASSQTGVETQY
TRBV5-1 | ASSLVTDSFYGYT
TRBV20-1 | SARPMEYEQY
TRBV7-8 | ASSPTGGAYNEQF
TRBV12-3/TRBV12-4 | ASVAGPTQY
TRBV6-1 | ASSVAGPYNEQF
TRBV6-5 | ASSYRSDGRGF
TRBV29-1 | SVDPGQESSGNTIY
TRBV7-9 | ASSFRGGTNGYT
TRBV12-3/TRBV12-4 | ASSSPAVGGNNEQF
TRBV20-1 | SARDLVWPGEGDEQF
TRBV2 | ASSVSGGSGELF
TRBV11-2 | ASSSLAGGNEQF
TRBV5-1 | ASSLERAAQETQY
TRBV5-1 | ASSSGDSYLSGANVLT
TRBV21-1 | ASSPRHTGELF
TRBV7-9 | ASSAPGSENEKLF
TRBV4-1 | AGGRGTGELF
TRBV29-1 | SSREASGYT
TRBV7-3 | ASSPGLAGGGSYEQY
TRBV10-3 | AISAAGTGVEQF
TRBV7-8 | ASSLYGVHEQY
TRBV20-1 | STSGTSGRGPYNEQF
TRBV7-8 | ASSLEGQWETQY
TRBV29-1 | SVAREVGDTQY
TRBV20-1 | SAREGTGSNNEQF
TRBV29-1 | SVALNNEQF
TRBV27 | ASSFGPGDGEQY
TRBV18 | ASSLVAVVYNEQF
TRBV29-1 | SVEEPGAGSQETQY
TRBV12-3/TRBV12-4 | ASSFRGATEAF
TRBV3-1 | ASSQGTGSLPCY
TRBV11-2 | ASSQTGDTGELF
TRBV19 | ASSIQREGKETQY
TRBV29-1 | SARDNNIYEQY
TRBV10-3 | AIRGLAGPTGELF
TRBV20-1 | SARDLQGAGGTDTQY